The T cell receptor (beta chain) described here comes from a study of blood T cell repertoires in COVID-19. Assay used: immunoSEQ multiplex PCR; TCRdb lists only in-frame clones, some missing. The top ten hold roughly a sixth of the sample, which has about 44,000 clones, 70% to 90% seen once. Germline V gene lookup returns CDR1 SGHTS and CDR2 YDEGEE. V lost 4 bases to trimming and J lost 1 base; unmatched junction nucleotides: 3. This CDR3 is built from 14 residues. The chain joins TRBV5-8 to TRBJ1-1; TRBD1 aligns across 8 bases. Sequencing was carried out using peripheral blood. This sequence originates from a man aged 70-80 years with active COVID-19. CDR3 residues: CASSADRANTEAFF. In DNA form, the CDR3 reads TGTGCCAGCAGCGCGGACAGGGCGAACACTGAAGCTTTCTTT.